Each of the 16 T cell receptor beta chains below was sequenced from the same sample in a study of blood T cell repertoires in COVID-19. The protocol was immunoSEQ multiplex PCR, while the TCRdb copy is restricted to in-frame clones and leaves out a portion. The sample lists about 440,000 clones, approximately 88% seen once, with roughly 13% in the top ten. Sequencing was carried out using peripheral blood. Every receptor here comes from a woman aged 50 to 60 with COVID-19, enrolled during active disease.

The rearrangement uses TRBV3-1 (or the pseudogene TRBV3-2) and TRBJ2-7; 9 bases agree with TRBD2. Looked up from germline, CDR1 is LGHDT and CDR2 is YNNKEL (reference sequence). With 4 bases clipped from V and 4 bases from J, the junction kept 5 bases outside the gene matches. The CDR3 is 14 residues long. The CDR3 loop is CASSLGTSYYEQYF. The CDR3 DNA sequence: TGTGCCAGCAGCCTCGGGACTAGCTATTACGAGCAGTACTTC.

This clone was picked up many times. DNA of the CDR3: TGTGCCAGCAGCCATCTTGGACAGGGCCTCTACGAGCAGTACTTC. Amino acid sequence: CASSHLGQGLYEQYF. The rearrangement links TRBV14 to TRBJ2-7; 8 nucleotides match TRBD1. Germline trimming cut 3 bases from V and 3 bases from J; bases unmatched to any gene: 7. The CDR3 extends over 15 amino acids. The V gene's germline CDR1 is SGHDN and CDR2 FVKESK.

This rearrangement joins TRBV28 to TRBJ2-7; 8 nucleotides agree with TRBD2. Losses at the gene ends were 10 bases for V and 0 bases for J; bases not matched to a gene: 11. The CDR3 consists of 15 residues. CDR1 is MDHEN, CDR2 SYDVKM, per germline. CDR3: CATGGEGGPSYEQYF. The DNA for the CDR3 is TGTGCCACCGGGGGGGAGGGGGGCCCCTCCTACGAGCAGTACTTC. Full variable domain (rest looked up from reference TRBV28 and TRBJ2-7): DVKVTQSSRYLVKRTGEKVFLECVQDMDHENMFWYRQDPGLGLRLIYFSYDVKMKEKGDIPEGYSVSREKKERFSLILESASTNQTSMYLCATGGEGGPSYEQYFGPGTRLTVT.

The chain employs TRBV4-1 and TRBJ1-2, with 7 bases identical to TRBD1. This CDR3 comprises 14 residues. V was pared by 1 base and J by 4 bases, with 3 bases of the junction left unmatched. Germline V gene data show CDR1 as MGHRA and CDR2 as YSYEKL. The CDR3, as DNA: TGCGCCAGCAGCCAAGGCAGGGGGATCTATGGCTACACCTTC. Protein: CASSQGRGIYGYTF.

The chain uses TRBV5-6 and TRBJ2-2; D is possibly TRBD1 (5 bases). Germline lookup yields CDR1 SGHDT and CDR2 YYEEEE. This CDR3 comprises 17 residues. Trimming pared 1 base from V and 5 bases from J, leaving 18 bases between. CDR3 sequence reads: CASSLTAMGLRTGELFF. The CDR3 coding sequence is TGTGCCAGCAGCTTGACGGCGATGGGGCTGCGGACCGGGGAGCTGTTTTTT.

The V and J genes are TRBV19 and TRBJ2-7; TRBD2 matches 8 bases. V lost 5 bases and J lost 0; bases outside the gene matches: 9. CDR3 length equals 16 residues. In germline, CDR1 is LNHDA, CDR2 SQIVND (reference sequence). CDR3 bases: TGTGCCAGTAGTGGGAGAAGCGGGGGAAGCTCCTACGAGCAGTACTTC. Encoded protein: CASSGRSGGSSYEQYF.

The rearrangement uses TRBV5-4 and TRBJ1-2, with TRBD1 matching 7 bases. Trimming removed 4 bases from V and 4 bases from J; junction bases left unmatched: 10. The CDR3 runs to 15 residues. Germline V gene lookup returns CDR1 SGHNT and CDR2 YYREEE (reference sequence). CDR3 in amino acids: CASSPPTTGSYGYTF. For the CDR3, the DNA is TGTGCCAGCAGCCCGCCTACGACAGGGTCCTATGGCTACACCTTC.

The V and J genes are TRBV11-3 and TRBJ2-7; 8 bases agree with TRBD1. The J segment lost 3 bases and the V segment lost 4 bases, leaving 5 bases of the junction unmatched. This CDR3 contains 14 residues. Germline CDR1 SGHNT, CDR2 YENEEA. DNA for the CDR3: TGTGCCAGCAGCTCCGGGACAGGATTCTACGAGCAGTACTTC. Its protein product is CASSSGTGFYEQYF.

The chain carries TRBV7-6 and TRBJ2-3, with D unclear. Germline V gene data show CDR1 as SGHVS and CDR2 as FNYEAQ. CDR3 length: 14 residues. V dropped 5 bases and J dropped 3 bases, with 12 bases sitting between them. In nucleotides, the CDR3 is TGTGCCAGCAGCCTCGGAGCTGGGACAGATACGCAGTATTTT. This gives the protein CASSLGAGTDTQYF.

The chain employs TRBV19 and TRBJ1-1; weak D call: TRBD1 (5 bases). Germline CDR1 is LNHDA and CDR2 is SQIVND (reference sequence). The CDR3 runs to 16 residues. V lost 7 bases to trimming and J lost 4 bases, with 22 bases between them. The CDR3 protein is CASTSPYTGGSTEAFF. DNA of the CDR3: TGTGCCAGTACCTCTCCCTACACGGGGGGGTCCACTGAAGCTTTCTTT.

The rearrangement joins TRBV6-6 to TRBJ2-3, with a weak D call TRBD1 (6 bases). CDR1 is MNHNY and CDR2 is SVGAGI in the germline V gene (reference sequence). Deletions cut 4 bases from V and 2 bases from J, with 10 bases between. This CDR3 region has 14 residues. The CDR3 protein is CASSSGQITDTQYF. The CDR3 DNA is TGTGCCAGCAGTTCCGGACAGATCACAGATACGCAGTATTTT.

The chain carries TRBV25-1 and TRBJ1-2; 12 nucleotides align to TRBD1. The CDR3 consists of 15 residues. J gave up 8 bases and V 1 base, and 5 bases lay outside the gene matches. The germline V gene has CDR1 MGHDK and CDR2 SYGVNS. This chain's CDR3 is CASSEWGTGGAGYTF. DNA for the CDR3: TGTGCCAGCAGTGAATGGGGGACAGGGGGCGCGGGCTACACCTTC.

The count of this clone is one. The rearrangement uses TRBV10-3 and TRBJ2-3; TRBD1 is a possible D gene (5 bases). V was clipped by 3 bases and J by 2 bases, with 9 bases between them. This CDR3 contains 14 residues. CDR1 is ENHRY and CDR2 is SYGVKD in the germline V gene. CDR3 sequence: CAISEGRDTDTQYF. CDR3 sequence (DNA): TGTGCCATCAGTGAAGGCAGGGACACAGATACGCAGTATTTT.

V and J are TRBV10-2 and TRBJ2-2; 7 bases agree with TRBD2. Trimming took 2 bases from V and 4 from J; bases not matched to a gene: 1. Germline V gives CDR1 WSHSY, CDR2 SAAADI. The CDR3 sequence is 14 residues long. The chain's CDR3 is CASSEPGGTGELFF. The DNA for the CDR3 is TGCGCCAGCAGTGAGCCGGGGGGCACCGGGGAGCTGTTTTTT.

This chain connects TRBV6-5 to TRBJ2-1; the match to TRBD2 covers 8 bases. The CDR3 is made up of 14 amino acids. Germline V gives CDR1 MNHEY, CDR2 SVGAGI. Unmatched junction bases numbered 9, after V lost 7 bases and J lost 7 bases. The CDR3 region is CASNPGGVSNEQFF. The CDR3 coding sequence is TGTGCCAGCAATCCGGGGGGGGTTTCGAATGAGCAGTTCTTC.

This clone was recorded only once. The chain uses TRBV7-9 and TRBJ2-7, with TRBD1 as a possible D gene (7 bases). CDR3 length: 14 residues. Trimming stripped 5 bases from V and 4 bases from J, with 15 bases between. Germline loops: CDR1 SEHNR, CDR2 FQNEAQ (reference sequence). As DNA, the CDR3 is TGTGCCAGCAGCCCAGGAGGGGGCGCGTACGAGCAGTACTTC. This sequence encodes CASSPGGGAYEQYF.